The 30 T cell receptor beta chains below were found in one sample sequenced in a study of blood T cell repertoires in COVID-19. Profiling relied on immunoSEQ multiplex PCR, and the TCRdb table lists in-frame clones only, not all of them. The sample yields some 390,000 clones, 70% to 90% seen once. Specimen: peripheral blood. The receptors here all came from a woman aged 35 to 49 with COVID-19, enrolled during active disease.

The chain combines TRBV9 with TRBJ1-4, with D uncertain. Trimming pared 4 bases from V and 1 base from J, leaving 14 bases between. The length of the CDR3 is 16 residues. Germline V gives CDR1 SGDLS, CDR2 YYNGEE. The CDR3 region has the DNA TGTGCCAGCAGCCCCACGGTAGGGAGAACTAATGAAAAACTGTTTTTT. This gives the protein CASSPTVGRTNEKLFF.

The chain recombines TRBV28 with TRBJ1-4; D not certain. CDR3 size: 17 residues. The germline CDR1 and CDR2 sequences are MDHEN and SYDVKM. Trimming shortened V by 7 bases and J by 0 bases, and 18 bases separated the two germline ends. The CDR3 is CASIRKAYPPTNEKLFF. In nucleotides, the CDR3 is TGTGCCAGCATCAGGAAGGCATATCCCCCAACTAATGAAAAACTGTTTTTT.

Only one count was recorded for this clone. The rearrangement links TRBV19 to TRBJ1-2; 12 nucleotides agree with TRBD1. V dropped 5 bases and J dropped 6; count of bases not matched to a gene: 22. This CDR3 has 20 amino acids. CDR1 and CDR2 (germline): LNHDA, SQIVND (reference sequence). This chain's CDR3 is CASSPLLLMGTGGTHDGYTF. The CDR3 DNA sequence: TGTGCCAGTAGTCCTCTTCTATTAATGGGGACAGGGGGCACTCACGATGGCTACACCTTC.

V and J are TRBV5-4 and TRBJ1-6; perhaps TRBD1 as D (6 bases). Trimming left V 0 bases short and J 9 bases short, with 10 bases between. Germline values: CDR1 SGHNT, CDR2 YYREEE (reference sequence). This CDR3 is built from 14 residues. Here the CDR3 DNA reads TGTGCCAGCAGCTTGGAACAGGGTGGTTCACCCCTCCACTTT. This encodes CASSLEQGGSPLHF.

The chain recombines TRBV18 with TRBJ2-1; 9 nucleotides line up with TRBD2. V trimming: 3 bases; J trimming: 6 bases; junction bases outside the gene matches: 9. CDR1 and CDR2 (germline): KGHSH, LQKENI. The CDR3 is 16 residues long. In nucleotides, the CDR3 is TGTGCCAGCTCACCCCCTGAAGGACTAGCGTTCAATGAGCAGTTCTTC. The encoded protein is CASSPPEGLAFNEQFF.

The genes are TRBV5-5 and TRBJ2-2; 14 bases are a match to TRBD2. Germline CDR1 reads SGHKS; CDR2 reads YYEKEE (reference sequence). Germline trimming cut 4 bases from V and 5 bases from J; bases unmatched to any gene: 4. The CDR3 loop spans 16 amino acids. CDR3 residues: CASSNRLAGGTGELFF. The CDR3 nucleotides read TGTGCCAGCAGCAACAGACTAGCGGGAGGGACCGGGGAGCTGTTTTTT.

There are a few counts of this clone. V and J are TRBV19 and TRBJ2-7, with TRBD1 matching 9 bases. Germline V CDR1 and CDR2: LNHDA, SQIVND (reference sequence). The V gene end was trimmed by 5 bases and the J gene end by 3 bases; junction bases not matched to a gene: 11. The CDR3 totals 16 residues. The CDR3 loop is CASSSQGQGVNYEQYF. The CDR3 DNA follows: TGTGCCAGTAGTTCCCAGGGACAGGGAGTAAACTACGAGCAGTACTTC.

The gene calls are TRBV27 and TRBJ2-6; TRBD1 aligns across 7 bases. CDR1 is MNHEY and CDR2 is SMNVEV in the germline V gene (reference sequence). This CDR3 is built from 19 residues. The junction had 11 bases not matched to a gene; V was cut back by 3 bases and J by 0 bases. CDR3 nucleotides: TGTGCCAGCAGTTTCCCCCCCGGGACAGCGAACTCTGGGGCCAACGTCCTGACTTTC. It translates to CASSFPPGTANSGANVLTF.

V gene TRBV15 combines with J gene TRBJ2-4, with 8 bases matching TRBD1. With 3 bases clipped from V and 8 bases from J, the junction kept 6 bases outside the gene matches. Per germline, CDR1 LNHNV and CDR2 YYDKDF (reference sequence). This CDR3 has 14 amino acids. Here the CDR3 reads CATSSFDRGYIQYF. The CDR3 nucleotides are TGTGCCACCAGCAGCTTCGACAGGGGTTACATTCAGTACTTC.

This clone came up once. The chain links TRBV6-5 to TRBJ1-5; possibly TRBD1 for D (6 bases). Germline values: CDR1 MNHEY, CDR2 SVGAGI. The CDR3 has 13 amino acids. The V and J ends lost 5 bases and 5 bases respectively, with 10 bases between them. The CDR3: CASSPDRDQPQHF. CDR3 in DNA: TGTGCCAGCAGTCCGGACAGAGATCAGCCCCAGCATTTT.

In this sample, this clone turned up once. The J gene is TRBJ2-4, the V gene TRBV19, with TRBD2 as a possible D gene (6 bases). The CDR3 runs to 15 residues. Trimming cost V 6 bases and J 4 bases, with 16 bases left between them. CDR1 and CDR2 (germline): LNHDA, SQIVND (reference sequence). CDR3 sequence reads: CASSPRRAGKNIQYF. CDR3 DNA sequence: TGTGCCAGTAGCCCCAGAAGGGCGGGGAAAAACATTCAGTACTTC.

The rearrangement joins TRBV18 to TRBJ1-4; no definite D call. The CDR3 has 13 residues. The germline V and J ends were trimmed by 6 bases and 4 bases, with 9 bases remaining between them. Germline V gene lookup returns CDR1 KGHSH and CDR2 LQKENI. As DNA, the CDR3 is TGTGCCAGCTCTCAGGCCTATAATGAAAAACTGTTTTTT. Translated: CASSQAYNEKLFF.

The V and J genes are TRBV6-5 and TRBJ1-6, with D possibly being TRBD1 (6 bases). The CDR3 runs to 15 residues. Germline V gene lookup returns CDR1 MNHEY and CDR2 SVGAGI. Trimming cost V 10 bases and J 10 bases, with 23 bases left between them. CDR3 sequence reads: CATRRGFIPKSPLHF. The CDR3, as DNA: TGTGCCACCCGCAGGGGCTTTATTCCAAAGTCACCCCTCCACTTT.

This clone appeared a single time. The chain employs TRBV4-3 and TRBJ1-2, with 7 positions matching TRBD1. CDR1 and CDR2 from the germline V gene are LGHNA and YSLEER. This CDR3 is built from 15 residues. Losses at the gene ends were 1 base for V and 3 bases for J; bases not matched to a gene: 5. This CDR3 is CASSQGTGLHYGYTF. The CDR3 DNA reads TGCGCCAGCAGCCAAGGGACAGGACTTCACTATGGCTACACCTTC.

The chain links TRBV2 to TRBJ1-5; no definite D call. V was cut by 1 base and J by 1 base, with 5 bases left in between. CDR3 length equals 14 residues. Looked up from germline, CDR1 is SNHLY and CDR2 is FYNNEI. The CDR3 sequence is CASSEGTSNQPQHF. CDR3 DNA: TGTGCCAGCAGTGAAGGAACAAGCAATCAGCCCCAGCATTTT.

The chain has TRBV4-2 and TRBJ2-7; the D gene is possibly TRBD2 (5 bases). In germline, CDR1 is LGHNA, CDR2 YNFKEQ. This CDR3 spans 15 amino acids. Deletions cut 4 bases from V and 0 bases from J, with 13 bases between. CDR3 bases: TGTGCCAGCAGCCGCCAGCGGATCGGCTCCTACGAGCAGTACTTC. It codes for CASSRQRIGSYEQYF.

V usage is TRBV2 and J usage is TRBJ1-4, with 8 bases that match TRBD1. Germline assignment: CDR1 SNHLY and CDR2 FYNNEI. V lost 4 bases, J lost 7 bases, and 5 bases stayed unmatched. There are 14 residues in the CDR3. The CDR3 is CASSAGQGGEKLFF. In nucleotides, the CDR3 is TGTGCCAGCAGTGCAGGACAGGGCGGTGAAAAACTGTTTTTT.

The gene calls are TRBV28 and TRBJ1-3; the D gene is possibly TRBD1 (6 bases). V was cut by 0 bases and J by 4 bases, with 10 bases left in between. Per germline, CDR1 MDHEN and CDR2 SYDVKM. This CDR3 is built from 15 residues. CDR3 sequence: CASSLWGASGNTIYF. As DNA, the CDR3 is TGTGCCAGCAGTTTATGGGGGGCGTCCGGAAACACCATATATTTT.

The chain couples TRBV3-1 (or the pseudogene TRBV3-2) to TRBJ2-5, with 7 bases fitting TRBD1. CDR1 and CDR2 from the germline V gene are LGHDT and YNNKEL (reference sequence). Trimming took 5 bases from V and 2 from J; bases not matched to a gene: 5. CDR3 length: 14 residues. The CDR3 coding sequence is TGTGCCAGCAGCACGCCGGGACAGCAAGAGACCCAGTACTTC. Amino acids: CASSTPGQQETQYF.

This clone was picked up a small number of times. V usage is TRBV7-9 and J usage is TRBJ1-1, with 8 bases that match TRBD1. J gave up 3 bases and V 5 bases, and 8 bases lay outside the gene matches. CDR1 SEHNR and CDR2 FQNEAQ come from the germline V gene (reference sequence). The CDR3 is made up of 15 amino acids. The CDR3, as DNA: TGTGCCAGCAGCCCACGACAGGGGAGGGACACTGAAGCTTTCTTT. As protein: CASSPRQGRDTEAFF.

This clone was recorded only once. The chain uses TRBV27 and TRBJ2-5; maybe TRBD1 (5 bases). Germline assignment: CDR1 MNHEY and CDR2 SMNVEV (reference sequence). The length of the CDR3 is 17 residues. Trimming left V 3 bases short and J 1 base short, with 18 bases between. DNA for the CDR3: TGTGCCAGCAGTTTCCTCCCCCCAGGACACCCCCAAGAGACCCAGTACTTC. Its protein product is CASSFLPPGHPQETQYF.

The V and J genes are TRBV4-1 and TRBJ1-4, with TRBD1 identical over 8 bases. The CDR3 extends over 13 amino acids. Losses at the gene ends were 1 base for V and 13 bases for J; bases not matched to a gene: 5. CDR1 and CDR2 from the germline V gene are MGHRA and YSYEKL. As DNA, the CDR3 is TGCGCCAGCAGCCAAGCAACGGGGACAGGACTGTTTTTT. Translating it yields CASSQATGTGLFF.

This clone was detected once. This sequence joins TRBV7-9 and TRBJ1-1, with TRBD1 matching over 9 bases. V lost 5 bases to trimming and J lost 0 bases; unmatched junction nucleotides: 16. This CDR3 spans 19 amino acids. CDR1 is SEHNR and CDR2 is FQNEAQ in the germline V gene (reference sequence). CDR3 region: CASSLQKSRDRDMNTEAFF. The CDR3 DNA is TGTGCCAGCAGCCTACAGAAATCCCGGGACAGGGATATGAACACTGAAGCTTTCTTT.

CDR3 DNA: TGTGCCAGCAGTCAGGGTATCGGGTCACCCCTCCACTTT. Its protein is CASSQGIGSPLHF. The V call is TRBV27, the J call TRBJ1-6; perhaps TRBD1 as D (5 bases). The CDR3 loop spans 13 amino acids. V was clipped by 5 bases and J by 10 bases, with 12 bases between them. Germline V lookup: CDR1 MNHEY, CDR2 SMNVEV (reference sequence).

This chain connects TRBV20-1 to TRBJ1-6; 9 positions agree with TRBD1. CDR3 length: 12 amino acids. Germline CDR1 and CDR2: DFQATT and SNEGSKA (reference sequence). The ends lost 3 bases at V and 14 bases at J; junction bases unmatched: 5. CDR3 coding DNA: TGCAGTGCTAGTATACAGGGGGCTTCCCTCCACTTT. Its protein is CSASIQGASLHF.

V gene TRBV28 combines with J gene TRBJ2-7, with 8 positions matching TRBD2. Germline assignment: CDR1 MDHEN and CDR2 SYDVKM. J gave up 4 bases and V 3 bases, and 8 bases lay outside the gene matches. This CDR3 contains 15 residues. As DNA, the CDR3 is TGTGCCAGCAGTTTGCGGACTAGCTCCATGTACGAGCAGTACTTC. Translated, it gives CASSLRTSSMYEQYF.

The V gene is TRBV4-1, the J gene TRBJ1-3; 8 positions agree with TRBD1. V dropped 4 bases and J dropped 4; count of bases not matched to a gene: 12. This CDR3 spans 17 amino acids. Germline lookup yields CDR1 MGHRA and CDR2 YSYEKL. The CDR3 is CASSLQSQGALGNTIYF. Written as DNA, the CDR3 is TGCGCCAGCAGCCTCCAATCCCAGGGGGCGCTGGGAAACACCATATATTTT.

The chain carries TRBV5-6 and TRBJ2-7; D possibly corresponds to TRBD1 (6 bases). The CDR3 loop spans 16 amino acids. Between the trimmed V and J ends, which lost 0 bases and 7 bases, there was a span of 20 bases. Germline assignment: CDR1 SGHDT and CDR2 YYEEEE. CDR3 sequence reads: CASSLAEGRGRREQYF. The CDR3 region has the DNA TGTGCCAGCAGCTTGGCCGAGGGCAGGGGAAGGAGAGAGCAGTACTTC.

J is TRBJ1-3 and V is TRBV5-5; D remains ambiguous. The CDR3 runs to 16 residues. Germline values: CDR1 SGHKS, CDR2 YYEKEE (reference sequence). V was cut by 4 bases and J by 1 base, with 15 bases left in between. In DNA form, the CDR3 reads TGTGCCAGCAGCGGCGGGCGTGCCCTTTCTGGAAACACCATATATTTT. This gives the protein CASSGGRALSGNTIYF.

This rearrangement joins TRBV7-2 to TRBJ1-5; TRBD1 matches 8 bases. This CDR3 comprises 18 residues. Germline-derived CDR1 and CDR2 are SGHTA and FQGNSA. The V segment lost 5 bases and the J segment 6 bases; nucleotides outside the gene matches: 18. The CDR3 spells CASSPSNWVGQGSQPQHF. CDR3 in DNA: TGTGCCAGCAGCCCATCTAACTGGGTTGGACAGGGAAGTCAGCCCCAGCATTTT.